This is a list of T cell receptor beta chains from one sample in a study of blood T cell repertoires in COVID-19. The data were produced by immunoSEQ multiplex PCR, yet TCRdb's version contains in-frame clones alone and is incomplete. The sample comprises a few hundred thousand clones, 88% of which are singletons, and under 4.5% rests with the top ten. Specimen: peripheral blood. The receptors here all came from a man aged 55 to 69 who had recovered from COVID-19. Both conserved end residues are part of each CDR3. D genes are given only for firm matches. Clone sizes are given selectively: once, few, many, or a class where the clone is expanded.

d_gene,abundance,v_gene,j_gene,CDR3nt,CDR3aa
.,.,TRBV4-2,TRBJ2-5,TGTGCCAGCAGCCCTGAGGGTACCCAGCAGACGGAGACCCAGTACTTC,CASSPEGTQQTETQYF
TRBD1,.,TRBV3-1/TRBV3-2,TRBJ2-3,TGTGCCAGCAGCCAAGATATAAGACTAGGACAGGGTGTCACAGATACGCAGTATTTT,CASSQDIRLGQGVTDTQYF
.,.,TRBV7-9,TRBJ1-5,TGTGCCAGCAGCCCCGTCGGAGGGGGCAATCAGCCCCAGCATTTT,CASSPVGGGNQPQHF
TRBD2,.,TRBV11-3,TRBJ2-1,TGTGCCAGCAGCCAACGGGGGGACTCCTACAATGAGCAGTTCTTC,CASSQRGDSYNEQFF
TRBD1,.,TRBV27,TRBJ2-4,TGTGCCAGCAGTTCCTACAGGGGGAATCTGGACATTCAGTACTTC,CASSSYRGNLDIQYF
.,.,TRBV10-3,TRBJ1-2,TGTGCCATCAGCCCAGGTGGGAACTATGGCTACACCTTC,CAISPGGNYGYTF
.,.,TRBV14,TRBJ2-7,TGTGCCAGCAGCCTAAGCCAAGAAGGTTTGCGGCGTTGGGGATTCAGGGACGAGCAGTACTTC,CASSLSQEGLRRWGFRDEQYF
.,.,TRBV5-1,TRBJ1-1,TGCGCCAGCAGTGACCTACAGGGACCGAACACTGAAGCTTTCTTT,CASSDLQGPNTEAFF
TRBD2,.,TRBV6-5,TRBJ2-2,TGTGCCAGCAGTCTCTCGGGGGGCACCGGGGAGCTGTTTTTT,CASSLSGGTGELFF
.,.,TRBV19,TRBJ1-1,TGTGCCAGTAGAAGGATATCACTACGGGACAAGGACACTGAAGCTTTCTTT,CASRRISLRDKDTEAFF
TRBD1,few,TRBV10-1,TRBJ1-1,TGCGCCAGCAGTGAGTCGAGACAGGGCCTCACTGAAGCTTTCTTT,CASSESRQGLTEAFF
.,.,TRBV7-8,TRBJ2-2,TGTGCCAGCAGCTTAGTTGAGGCAAGAAGGACCGGGGAGCTGTTTTTT,CASSLVEARRTGELFF
TRBD1,.,TRBV7-9,TRBJ2-5,TGTGCCAGCAGCCAGAAGGCCGGGACAGGGGGCCCACGCAGAGAGACCCAGTACTTC,CASSQKAGTGGPRRETQYF
.,.,TRBV4-2,TRBJ2-1,TGTGCCAGCAGCCAAGAAAGGCGGGAGCAGTTCTTC,CASSQERREQFF
.,few,TRBV18,TRBJ2-2,TGTGCCAGCTCACCACGATGGGAGGAGACCGGGGAGCTGTTTTTT,CASSPRWEETGELFF
.,.,TRBV25-1,TRBJ1-1,TGTGCCAGCAGTGACCCCCACCTGGGCGGGCCGGGTGAAGCTTTCTTT,CASSDPHLGGPGEAFF
.,.,TRBV9,TRBJ1-3,TGTGCCAGCAGCGTAGGAGGGCGCGGCCCTGGAAACACCATATATTTT,CASSVGGRGPGNTIYF
TRBD1,.,TRBV5-5,TRBJ2-7,TGTGCCAGCAGCTTGGCCGGGACAGTATTCTACGAGCAGTACTTC,CASSLAGTVFYEQYF
.,.,TRBV5-6,TRBJ1-1,TGTGCCAGCAGCTTGAGGCACAGGGTGTTCCCTGAAGCTTTCTTT,CASSLRHRVFPEAFF
.,.,TRBV6-6,TRBJ2-1,TGTGCCAGCAGTACTCGGGGTGCCTACAATGAGCAGTTCTTC,CASSTRGAYNEQFF
.,.,TRBV9,TRBJ1-2,TGTGCCAGCAGCGTCGCGGACAGAGGCGGCTACACCTTC,CASSVADRGGYTF
.,.,TRBV19,TRBJ1-2,TGTGCCAGTAGTAGGGGGACGTCGGGGGACACCTTC,CASSRGTSGDTF
TRBD2,.,TRBV6-5,TRBJ2-3,TGTGCCAGCAGCAGACTAGCGGGGGGGGCGGATACGCAGTATTTT,CASSRLAGGADTQYF
.,.,TRBV5-1,TRBJ1-2,TGCGCCAGCAACCCCAACGGGATCGGAGACTATGGCTACACCTTC,CASNPNGIGDYGYTF
.,.,TRBV12-3/TRBV12-4,TRBJ1-5,TGTGCCAGCGGTGCGCTGATTAATCAGCCCCAGCATTTT,CASGALINQPQHF
TRBD1,.,TRBV6-6,TRBJ1-3,TGTGCCAGCAGTTTGACAGGGGGAAACACCATATATTTT,CASSLTGGNTIYF
.,.,TRBV24-1,TRBJ2-1,TGTGCCACCAGTGCCCGATTCGCGGCAGGGGGGTACAATGAGCAGTTCTTC,CATSARFAAGGYNEQFF
.,.,TRBV7-3,TRBJ2-2,TGTGCCAGCAGCTCCGGGTCGATTGGAGAGACCGGGGAGCTGTTTTTT,CASSSGSIGETGELFF
.,.,TRBV9,TRBJ2-4,TGTGCCAGCAGCGAACATGGGACAAGCATTCAGTACTTC,CASSEHGTSIQYF
.,.,TRBV4-2,TRBJ2-5,TGTGCCAGCAGCCAACTAGGAGCCCAAGAGACCCAGTACTTC,CASSQLGAQETQYF
TRBD2,.,TRBV7-2,TRBJ2-3,TGTGCCAGCAGCTTGCTAGCGGGGGGTTGGGGCACAGATACGCAGTATTTT,CASSLLAGGWGTDTQYF
.,once,TRBV2,TRBJ2-4,TGTGCCAGCAGTGGGACACGCCAACCGAAAAACATTCAGTACTTC,CASSGTRQPKNIQYF
.,once,TRBV5-1,TRBJ1-2,TGCGCCAGCAGCTTGGTGGGGCCGCCTAACTATGGCTACACCTTC,CASSLVGPPNYGYTF
.,once,TRBV2,TRBJ2-6,TGTGCCAGCGTCGGGACTCTCGGGTCCTTCTCTGGGGCCAACGTCCTGACTTTC,CASVGTLGSFSGANVLTF
.,once,TRBV6-2/TRBV6-3,TRBJ1-1,TGTGCCAGCAGTTACGGGGCCGTAGCTTTCTTT,CASSYGAVAFF
TRBD1,once,TRBV7-3,TRBJ1-1,TGTGCCAGCAGCCCCCGAGCGGGACAGGCTGAAGCTTTCTTT,CASSPRAGQAEAFF
.,.,TRBV7-8,TRBJ1-6,TGTGCCAGCAGCGGCGCGGGGGGGCTTAGGAGTTCACCCCTCCACTTT,CASSGAGGLRSSPLHF
.,few,TRBV6-6,TRBJ1-2,TGTGCCAGCAGTCTAACGACGGGGGGCTCCTATGGCTACACCTTC,CASSLTTGGSYGYTF
TRBD1,.,TRBV9,TRBJ1-1,TGTGCCAGCAGCACGCGGGACAGGGGGCCGGTGGCTTTCTTT,CASSTRDRGPVAFF
TRBD1,few,TRBV9,TRBJ2-2,TGTGCCAGCAGCGTAGGCGGGACAGGGGTAACCGGGGAGCTGTTTTTT,CASSVGGTGVTGELFF
.,.,TRBV4-1,TRBJ1-2,TGCGCCAGCAGCCAAGATCCTGGCATATCTAACTATGGCTACACCTTC,CASSQDPGISNYGYTF
TRBD1,.,TRBV4-2,TRBJ1-1,TGTGCCAGCAGCCCTCGGACAGGGGAGATAAGCACTGAAGCTTTCTTT,CASSPRTGEISTEAFF
.,.,TRBV18,TRBJ2-2,TGTGCCAGCTCACCACCCGCGACCGGGGAGCTGTTTTTT,CASSPPATGELFF
.,.,TRBV15,TRBJ1-3,TGTGCCACCAGCAGAGATTCCGCCGTTACAGGAAACACCATATATTTT,CATSRDSAVTGNTIYF
.,.,TRBV9,TRBJ2-1,TGTGCCAGCGGGCAGAACGGCAATGAGCAGTTCTTC,CASGQNGNEQFF
.,once,TRBV7-9,TRBJ2-3,TGTGCCAGCAGCTCCAGGGGCGCAGATACGCAGTATTTT,CASSSRGADTQYF
.,.,TRBV11-2,TRBJ2-3,TGTGCCAGCAGCCTTAGTAATACGCAGTATTTT,CASSLSNTQYF
TRBD2,few,TRBV3-1/TRBV3-2,TRBJ2-1,TGTGCCAGCAGCTCAAGACTAGCGGGTGAGCAGTTCTTC,CASSSRLAGEQFF
.,.,TRBV18,TRBJ2-2,TGTGCCAGCTCACCAAATCAGGCTCCGAACACCGGGGAGCTGTTTTTT,CASSPNQAPNTGELFF
TRBD2,.,TRBV5-1,TRBJ2-3,TGCGCCAGCAGCCTGGGACTAGCGGGGGGGCCGAACACAGATACGCAGTATTTT,CASSLGLAGGPNTDTQYF
.,.,TRBV21-1,TRBJ2-5,TGTGCCAGCAGCGGACTAGGCGGACAGGGTCACTTC,CASSGLGGQGHF
TRBD1,.,TRBV7-2,TRBJ2-1,TGTGCCAGCAGCTTAGCCCCTGACAGGGGGCAAGAGTTCTTC,CASSLAPDRGQEFF